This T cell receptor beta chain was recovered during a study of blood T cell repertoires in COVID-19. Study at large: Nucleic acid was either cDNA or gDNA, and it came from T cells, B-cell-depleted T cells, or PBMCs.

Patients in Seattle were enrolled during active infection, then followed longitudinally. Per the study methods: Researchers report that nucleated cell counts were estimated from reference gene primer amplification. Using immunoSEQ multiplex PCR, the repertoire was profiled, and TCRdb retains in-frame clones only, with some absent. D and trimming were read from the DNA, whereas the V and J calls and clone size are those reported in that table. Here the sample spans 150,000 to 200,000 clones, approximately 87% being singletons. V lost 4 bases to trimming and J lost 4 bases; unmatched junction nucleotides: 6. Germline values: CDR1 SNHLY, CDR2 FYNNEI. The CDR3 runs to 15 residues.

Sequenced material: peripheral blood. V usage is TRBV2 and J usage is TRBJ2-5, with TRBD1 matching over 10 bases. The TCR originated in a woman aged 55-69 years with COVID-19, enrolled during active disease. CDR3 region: CASSGGQGLPETQYF. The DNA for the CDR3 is TGTGCCAGCAGTGGGGGACAGGGGCTGCCAGAGACCCAGTACTTC.